These 15 T cell receptor beta chains originate from one sample sequenced in a study of T cell responses to AZD1222 COVID-19 vaccine (dated by TCRdb to about 2021). The time point label of this sample denotes: baseline before first vaccination. Libraries were built with the immunoSEQ multiplex PCR assay. TCRdb stores this immuneACCESS table with in-frame sequences only. Part of the clones is absent; in the studies checked, under half of the shortfall reflects unresolved V genes, and no reason is known for the rest. In all, the sample holds about 30,000 clones, and approximately 90% of those were seen once. About 41% of the sample is held by the ten biggest clonotypes. The specimen comprised peripheral blood, sampled on day 0 of AZD1222 vaccination. All receptors derive from an adult in good health.

This chain links TRBV3-1 (or the pseudogene TRBV3-2) with TRBJ2-6; D might be TRBD2 (5 bases). The CDR3 covers 14 residues. V gave up 7 bases and J gave up 4 bases, with 11 bases separating them. Germline V gene sequence: CDR1 LGHDT, CDR2 YNNKEL (reference sequence). CDR3 sequence: CASTVASGANVLTF. For the CDR3, the DNA is TGTGCCAGCACCGTAGCGTCCGGGGCCAACGTCCTGACTTTC.

This chain joins TRBV5-6 and TRBJ1-3; D remains unclear. Germline assignment: CDR1 SGHDT and CDR2 YYEEEE. Between the trimmed V and J ends, which lost 0 bases and 1 base, there was a span of 5 bases. The CDR3 spans 14 residues. The CDR3 loop reads CASSLGPSGNTIYF. The CDR3 DNA is TGTGCCAGCAGCTTGGGCCCGTCTGGAAACACCATATATTTT. The whole variable domain, remainder taken from reference TRBV5-6 and TRBJ1-3, is DAGVTQSPTHLIKTRGQQVTLRCSPKSGHDTVSWYQQALGQGPQFIFQYYEEEERQRGNFPDRFSGHQFPNYSSELNVNALLLGDSALYLCASSLGPSGNTIYFGEGSWLTVV.

The rearrangement links TRBV6-5 to TRBJ1-1; TRBD1 matches 8 bases. There are 14 residues in the CDR3. CDR1 is MNHEY, CDR2 SVGAGI, per germline. J lost 8 bases, V lost 5 bases, and 10 bases had no gene match. The CDR3 is CASSRTSRDREAFF. CDR3 nucleotide sequence: TGTGCCAGCAGTCGAACCAGCCGGGACAGGGAAGCTTTCTTT.

V usage is TRBV3-1 (or the pseudogene TRBV3-2) and J usage is TRBJ1-2, with D possibly matching TRBD1 (5 bases). Deletions cut 11 bases from V and 7 bases from J, with 20 bases between. CDR3 length: 13 residues. Germline V CDR1 and CDR2: LGHDT, YNNKEL (reference sequence). The CDR3 is CAASGDEGFGYTF. DNA of the CDR3: TGTGCCGCGTCGGGGGACGAAGGGTTTGGCTACACCTTC.

This chain uses TRBV5-1 with TRBJ2-7; 8 bases agree with TRBD1. The germline V gene encodes CDR1 SGHRS and CDR2 YFSETQ. V dropped 0 bases and J dropped 2; count of bases not matched to a gene: 4. There are 15 residues in the CDR3. CDR3: CASSLVAGGAYEQYF. In DNA, the CDR3 is TGCGCCAGCAGCTTGGTAGCAGGGGGCGCCTACGAGCAGTACTTC.

V gene TRBV7-2 combines with J gene TRBJ2-7; D might be TRBD1 (6 bases). CDR1 is SGHTA and CDR2 is FQGNSA in the germline V gene. Trimming cost V 4 bases and J 2 bases, with 12 bases left between them. This CDR3 contains 14 residues. CDR3 loop: CASSSNRAAYEQYF. CDR3 DNA: TGTGCCAGCAGCTCTAACAGGGCAGCCTACGAGCAGTACTTC.

The CDR3 loop reads CASSLQQGTEAFF. The CDR3 DNA sequence: TGTGCCAGCAGCCTCCAACAGGGGACTGAAGCTTTCTTT. V gene TRBV3-1 (or the pseudogene TRBV3-2) combines with J gene TRBJ1-1; the match to TRBD1 covers 7 bases. The V gene's germline CDR1 is LGHDT and CDR2 YNNKEL (reference sequence). J lost 5 bases, V lost 4 bases, and 4 bases had no gene match. This CDR3 has 13 residues.

The V call is TRBV20-1, the J call TRBJ1-4, with D unclear. V gave up 3 bases and J gave up 4 bases, with 18 bases separating them. CDR1 and CDR2 (germline): DFQATT, SNEGSKA (reference sequence). This CDR3 has 16 residues. CDR3 protein: CSASVTGFWGNEKLFF. The CDR3 nucleotides are TGCAGTGCTAGTGTGACCGGGTTCTGGGGTAATGAAAAACTGTTTTTT.

The V and J genes are TRBV6-5 and TRBJ1-5; possible D gene TRBD1, 5 bases. CDR3 length: 15 residues. V dropped 7 bases and J dropped 0 bases, with 13 bases sitting between them. Looked up from germline, CDR1 is MNHEY and CDR2 is SVGAGI. The CDR3 here is CASTPTADSNQPQHF. DNA for the CDR3: TGTGCCAGCACCCCGACAGCAGATAGCAATCAGCCCCAGCATTTT.

V and J are TRBV6-5 and TRBJ1-5, with D possibly matching TRBD1 (5 bases). Trimming took off 4 bases at V and 3 bases at J, with 16 bases between the two ends. This CDR3 has 16 residues. The germline V gene encodes CDR1 MNHEY and CDR2 SVGAGI. CDR3: CASSSLGVGNNQPQHF. In DNA, the CDR3 is TGTGCCAGCAGTTCTCTAGGGGTCGGGAACAATCAGCCCCAGCATTTT.

CDR3 protein: CASSIQASGVVDTQYF. Here the CDR3 DNA reads TGTGCCAGTAGTATTCAAGCTAGCGGGGTTGTAGATACGCAGTATTTT. The chain combines TRBV19 with TRBJ2-3; 9 bases are shared with TRBD2. J was trimmed by 5 bases and V by 3 bases; bases with no gene match: 9. Germline V lookup: CDR1 LNHDA, CDR2 SQIVND (reference sequence). The CDR3 spans 16 residues.

This clone was seen more than once but under ten times. DNA of the CDR3: TGTGCCAGCAGCTTCTCCGGGACAGGGGGCGGGGAGACCCAGTACTTC. Amino acids: CASSFSGTGGGETQYF. The V gene is TRBV7-9, the J gene TRBJ2-5; 12 positions agree with TRBD1. In germline, CDR1 is SEHNR, CDR2 FQNEAQ (reference sequence). The CDR3 sequence is 16 residues long. The ends lost 3 bases at V and 5 bases at J; junction bases unmatched: 7.

The chain uses TRBV3-1 (or the pseudogene TRBV3-2) and TRBJ1-2, with 8 bases that match TRBD1. This CDR3 is built from 12 residues. Germline CDR1 is LGHDT and CDR2 is YNNKEL (reference sequence). V was clipped by 4 bases and J by 7 bases; unmatched bases: 2. CDR3 bases: TGTGCCAGCAGCCCCAGGGGGCTTGGCTACACCTTC. Translated, it gives CASSPRGLGYTF.

The J gene is TRBJ1-5, the V gene TRBV30, with 8 positions matching TRBD1. CDR1 GTSNPN and CDR2 SVGIG come from the germline V gene (reference sequence). V lost 6 bases, J lost 6 bases, and 7 bases stayed unmatched. The CDR3 totals 13 residues. CDR3 loop: CACNSGQGQPQHF. CDR3 bases: TGTGCCTGTAATTCTGGACAGGGTCAGCCCCAGCATTTT.

This clone was detected once. The chain combines TRBV3-1 (or the pseudogene TRBV3-2) with TRBJ2-1; 7 bases align to TRBD1. Germline V gene sequence: CDR1 LGHDT, CDR2 YNNKEL (reference sequence). After removal of 7 bases from V and 10 bases from J, the junction contained 16 bases not matched to a gene. This CDR3 contains 15 residues. The CDR3 spells CASKGRGFRIREQFF. The CDR3, as DNA: TGTGCCAGCAAAGGCAGGGGGTTTCGGATTCGGGAGCAGTTCTTC.